What follows are 24 T cell receptor beta chains derived from one specimen sequenced in a study of T cells after posttransplantation cyclophosphamide. Sequenced by immunoSEQ multiplex PCR; TCRdb stores in-frame clones only, minus some. The repertoire consists of about 24,000 clones, none detected only once. Source material: PBMCs. The receptors come from a woman aged 60 to 75 in good health, CMV-negative, and a related stem cell transplant donor.

This clone was counted ten times or more. The chain uses TRBV7-9 and TRBJ1-1, with TRBD1 matching 8 bases. Germline V gene data show CDR1 as SEHNR and CDR2 as FQNEAQ (reference sequence). The CDR3 spans 17 residues. V lost 5 bases and J lost 5; bases outside the gene matches: 16. CDR3 loop: CASSPGRQTGARTEAFF. The CDR3, as DNA: TGTGCCAGCAGCCCCGGGCGGCAGACAGGGGCGAGAACTGAAGCTTTCTTT.

This clone was seen repeatedly, ten times or more. The chain uses TRBV7-9 and TRBJ1-2; D may be TRBD1 (5 bases). CDR3 size: 15 residues. The germline V and J ends were trimmed by 5 bases and 8 bases, with 21 bases remaining between them. Germline lookup yields CDR1 SEHNR and CDR2 FQNEAQ (reference sequence). The DNA of the CDR3 is TGTGCCAGCAGCCGCGCAGGGATGGAATCTCAAGGCTACACCTTC. It codes for CASSRAGMESQGYTF.

This clone was picked up many times. V usage is TRBV30 and J usage is TRBJ1-2, with D hard to call. Germline V gives CDR1 GTSNPN, CDR2 SVGIG (reference sequence). V lost 2 bases, J lost 7 bases, and 11 bases lay in between. The CDR3 is 12 amino acids. The CDR3 loop is CAWSRELGGYTF. The DNA of the CDR3 is TGTGCCTGGAGTCGGGAATTGGGTGGCTACACCTTC.

This clone was found many times. The J gene is TRBJ1-5, the V gene TRBV4-2, with 7 bases matching TRBD1. From germline, CDR1 is LGHNA and CDR2 YNFKEQ. CDR3 length: 16 amino acids. The V segment lost 4 bases and the J segment 1 base; nucleotides outside the gene matches: 7. The CDR3 sequence: CASSPQGLKSNQPQHF. For the CDR3, the DNA is TGTGCCAGCAGCCCACAGGGGCTTAAGAGCAATCAGCCCCAGCATTTT.

This clone has at least ten counts. Other DNA sequences of this sample code for an identical CDR3. This chain links TRBV9 with TRBJ1-3; D perhaps matches TRBD1 (6 bases). Germline V lookup: CDR1 SGDLS, CDR2 YYNGEE. The CDR3 runs to 15 residues. The V gene lost 3 bases and the J gene lost 6 bases, with 16 bases spanning the gap. This CDR3 is CASSAGFLGANTIYF. In DNA, the CDR3 is TGTGCCAGCAGCGCCGGTTTTTTGGGGGCAAACACCATATATTTT.

This clone was seen ten or more times. The chain employs TRBV6-1 and TRBJ2-1; possible D gene TRBD1, 6 bases. CDR1 MNHNS and CDR2 SASEGT come from the germline V gene. This CDR3 region has 14 residues. The ends were cut back, 6 bases at V and 4 bases at J, with 13 bases in the middle. This chain's CDR3 is CASRAGTSYNEQFF. As DNA, the CDR3 is TGTGCCAGCAGAGCCGGGACAAGTTACAATGAGCAGTTCTTC.

This clone was counted ten times or more. V gene TRBV10-2 combines with J gene TRBJ2-1; tentatively, D is TRBD2 (7 bases). The CDR3 has 14 amino acids. V was trimmed by 7 bases and J by 6 bases, leaving 16 bases between them. CDR1 and CDR2 (germline): WSHSY, SAAADI. CDR3 residues: CASIPGRGGNEQFF. CDR3 DNA: TGCGCCAGCATCCCCGGTAGGGGGGGCAATGAGCAGTTCTTC.

The chain couples TRBV18 to TRBJ2-5; a weak D match, TRBD1 (5 bases). The DNA end is a closer match to TRBJ2-7, so the J assignment may be wrong. This CDR3 is built from 14 residues. The germline V gene has CDR1 KGHSH and CDR2 LQKENI. The CDR3 sequence is CASSPTQVSYEQYF. The CDR3 region has the DNA TGTGCCAGCTCACCTACACAGGTTTCCTACGAGCAGTACTTC.

This clone was found many times. The rearrangement joins TRBV29-1 to TRBJ2-3; D perhaps matches TRBD1 (6 bases). Germline V CDR1 and CDR2: SQVTM, ANQGSEA. The CDR3 runs 14 residues. The V end was cut by 6 bases, the J end by 2 bases, with 15 bases between. CDR3 DNA: TGCAGCGTCGACAGGCCCGACTCCACAGATACGCAGTATTTT. This sequence encodes CSVDRPDSTDTQYF.

This clone was counted many times. The rearrangement links TRBV19 to TRBJ1-5; 10 positions agree with TRBD1. This CDR3 has 14 residues. Germline V gene lookup returns CDR1 LNHDA and CDR2 SQIVND (reference sequence). V was pared by 5 bases and J by 2 bases, with 0 bases of the junction left unmatched. CDR3 DNA: TGTGCCAGTAGTGGGACAGGGGGCAATCAGCCCCAGCATTTT. Translation gives CASSGTGGNQPQHF.

This clone was counted at least ten times. This chain uses TRBV11-3 with TRBJ2-2; D uncertain. The germline gives CDR1 SGHNT, CDR2 YENEEA. V lost 10 bases to trimming and J lost 3 bases, with 6 bases between them. The CDR3 length is 11 residues. DNA for the CDR3: TGTGCCACCTCCTACACCGGGGAGCTGTTTTTT. This translates into CATSYTGELFF.

This clone has at least ten counts. The rearrangement uses TRBV7-2 and TRBJ2-7; TRBD1 agrees at 9 bases. The trim removed 5 bases at V and 2 bases at J, leaving 7 bases unmatched. Germline CDR1 reads SGHTA; CDR2 reads FQGNSA. CDR3 size: 15 residues. The DNA for the CDR3 is TGTGCCAGCAGCATTACAGGGGGCAAGACCTACGAGCAGTACGTC. This gives the protein CASSITGGKTYEQYV.

The chain carries TRBV7-9 and TRBJ2-5, with 7 bases that match TRBD2. CDR3 length equals 14 residues. CDR1 is SEHNR, CDR2 FQNEAQ, per germline (reference sequence). Losses at the gene ends were 5 bases for V and 4 bases for J; bases not matched to a gene: 7. CDR3 in amino acids: CASSISGAPETQYF. The DNA for the CDR3 is TGTGCCAGCAGCATCAGCGGGGCTCCAGAGACCCAGTACTTC.

This clone was observed many times. The V call is TRBV19, the J call TRBJ2-1; the match to TRBD2 covers 10 bases. The CDR3 runs 16 residues. In germline, CDR1 is LNHDA, CDR2 SQIVND (reference sequence). V was pared by 3 bases and J by 9 bases, with 11 bases of the junction left unmatched. The DNA of the CDR3 is TGTGCCAGTAGTATTTGGCAGCGGGAGGGCCAACGTGAGCAGTTCTTC. This translates into CASSIWQREGQREQFF.

This clone was counted many times. The chain couples TRBV6-1 to TRBJ2-2, with D tentatively TRBD1 (6 bases). The CDR3 is 16 amino acids. Trimming cost V 4 bases and J 6 bases, with 18 bases left between them. Germline V gene lookup returns CDR1 MNHNS and CDR2 SASEGT. The CDR3 DNA is TGTGCCAGCAGTGTTGGAAGGGGGAGTGGTGCCGGGGAGCTGTTTTTT. Amino acid sequence: CASSVGRGSGAGELFF.

Judged by abundance, this clone is large. V gene TRBV7-9 combines with J gene TRBJ2-7; 9 bases are a match to TRBD1. CDR1 is SEHNR, CDR2 FQNEAQ, per germline (reference sequence). J was trimmed by 5 bases and V by 5 bases; bases with no gene match: 7. CDR3 size: 14 residues. For the CDR3, the DNA is TGTGCCAGCAGCATCGGGACAGGGATGCACGAGCAGTACTTC. Residues: CASSIGTGMHEQYF.

This clone came up many times. The rearrangement links TRBV2 to TRBJ2-2; possible D gene TRBD2, 7 bases. The germline V gene encodes CDR1 SNHLY and CDR2 FYNNEI. V was cut by 7 bases and J by 7 bases, with 13 bases left in between. The CDR3 extends over 13 amino acids. The CDR3 region has the DNA TGTGCCAGCAAGGGGGGGGCGATCGGGGAGCTGTTTTTT. Translated, it gives CASKGGAIGELFF.

This clone showed up many times. The rearrangement uses TRBV2 and TRBJ1-2, with 7 bases matching TRBD1. V lost 5 bases to trimming and J lost 14 bases; unmatched junction nucleotides: 8. There are 11 residues in the CDR3. CDR1 and CDR2 (germline): SNHLY, FYNNEI. This chain's CDR3 is CASSSYLDRTF. The CDR3 bases are TGTGCCAGCAGTTCTTACTTGGACAGGACCTTC.

This clone was observed many times. This chain links TRBV20-1 with TRBJ2-1; D possibly corresponds to TRBD1 (5 bases). V lost 6 bases, J lost 9 bases, and 12 bases lay in between. The CDR3 loop spans 11 amino acids. Germline assignment: CDR1 DFQATT and CDR2 SNEGSKA (reference sequence). For the CDR3, the DNA is TGCAGTGCCGCAGGGTTAATTGAGCAGTTCTTC. Its translation: CSAAGLIEQFF.

This clone was counted ten times or more. The chain links TRBV9 to TRBJ2-2; 7 nucleotides match TRBD2. There are 16 residues in the CDR3. Trimming took 0 bases from V and 1 from J; bases not matched to a gene: 3. Germline CDR1 and CDR2: SGDLS and YYNGEE. CDR3 amino acids: CASSVAGTKNTGELFF. DNA for the CDR3: TGTGCCAGCAGCGTAGCAGGGACTAAGAACACCGGGGAGCTGTTTTTT.

The table lists this clone with many counts. The CDR3 nucleotides read TGCAGTGCTCGCGGGAACAATGAGCAGTTCTTC. Amino acids: CSARGNNEQFF. This chain links TRBV20-1 with TRBJ2-1; D is possibly TRBD2 (6 bases). The germline CDR1 and CDR2 sequences are DFQATT and SNEGSKA (reference sequence). CDR3 length: 11 residues. Trimming took off 5 bases at V and 5 bases at J, with 7 bases between the two ends.

This clone appeared many times. The genes are TRBV6-1 and TRBJ2-7; D is possibly TRBD1 (6 bases). V lost 5 bases, J lost 2 bases, and 10 bases lay in between. This CDR3 has 13 amino acids. CDR1 and CDR2 from the germline V gene are MNHNS and SASEGT. Written as DNA, the CDR3 is TGTGCCAGCAGTACACAGGGAACCTACGAGCAGTACGTC. Its translation: CASSTQGTYEQYV.

Ten or more counts support this clone. The V and J genes are TRBV4-2 and TRBJ1-3, with no clear D. Trimming removed 2 bases at V and 0 bases at J, with 14 bases between. The V gene's germline CDR1 is LGHNA and CDR2 YNFKEQ. The CDR3 sequence is 17 residues long. CDR3 in DNA: TGTGCCAGCAGCCAAAAAGTCGGGATCAGCTCTGGAAACACCATATATTTT. Translating gives CASSQKVGISSGNTIYF.

There are many counts of this clone. The chain is built from TRBV28 and TRBJ2-7; perhaps TRBD2 as D (6 bases). Germline CDR1 is MDHEN and CDR2 is SYDVKM. Trimming took 2 bases from V and 2 from J, leaving 10 bases between them. The CDR3 is 14 amino acids. This CDR3 is CASSLGGITYEQYF. The CDR3 DNA is TGTGCCAGCAGTTTAGGGGGGATAACCTACGAGCAGTACTTC.